Included here is one T cell receptor beta chain sequence, with context. This entry comes from a study of blood T cells in healthy people across ages. Germline CDR1 and CDR2: DFQATT and SNEGSKA (reference sequence). The CDR3 spans 13 residues. Then a second PCR, running about 6 to 11 cycles, was carried out with a sample-barcoded 5' primer and a J-beta primer mix. In TCRdb, the 5' RACE reads were re-called with MiXCR into one record per CDR3 protein. The sample gives some 1 million distinct CDR3 sequences, 40% to 50% of which show up once; 18% is in the top ten. Sample: blood. This clonotype was obtained from a woman between 55 and 75 years old in good health. The chain is built from TRBV20-1 and TRBJ1-2; maybe TRBD1 (5 bases). The CDR3: CTPQEATNYGYTF. CDR3 coding DNA: TGCACCCCACAGGAGGCTACAAACTATGGCTACACCTTC.